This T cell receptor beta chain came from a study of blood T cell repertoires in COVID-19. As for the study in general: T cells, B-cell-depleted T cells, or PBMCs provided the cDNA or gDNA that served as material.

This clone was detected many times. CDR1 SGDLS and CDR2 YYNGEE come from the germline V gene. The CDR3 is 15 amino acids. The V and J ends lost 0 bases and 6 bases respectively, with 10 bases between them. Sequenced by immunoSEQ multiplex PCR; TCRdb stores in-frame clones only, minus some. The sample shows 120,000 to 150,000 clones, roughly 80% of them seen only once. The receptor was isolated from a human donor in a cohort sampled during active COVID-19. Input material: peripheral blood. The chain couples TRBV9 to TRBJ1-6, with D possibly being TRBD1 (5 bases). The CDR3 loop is CASSVVGQVNSPLHF. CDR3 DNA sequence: TGTGCCAGCAGCGTAGTGGGGCAGGTTAATTCACCCCTCCACTTT. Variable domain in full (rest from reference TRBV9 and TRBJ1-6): DSGVTQTPKHLITATGQRVTLRCSPRSGDLSVYWYQQSLDQGLQFLIQYYNGEERAKGNILERFSAQQFPDLHSELNLSSLELGDSALYFCASSVVGQVNSPLHFGNGTRLTVT.